This TCR beta chain originates from a study of T cells in tumors after PD-1 blockade. Background on the study: Either cemiplimab 350 mg every 2 weeks or pembrolizumab 200 mg every 3 weeks was given.

Germline-derived CDR1 and CDR2 are LGHDT and YNNKEL (reference sequence). The CDR3 runs to 19 residues. The V segment lost 4 bases and the J segment 1 base; nucleotides outside the gene matches: 14. The protocol was immunoSEQ multiplex PCR, while the TCRdb copy is restricted to in-frame clones and leaves out a portion. The table has just under 65,000 clones, around 67% seen once; the top ten hold 4.7%. Genomic DNA template from tumor biopsies or peripheral blood, about 600 ng to 6,500 ng input. The starting material was PBMCs, obtained after anti-PD-1 treatment. The sequence was collected from a human donor with basal cell carcinoma. The chain employs TRBV3-1 (or the pseudogene TRBV3-2) and TRBJ2-3; 10 bases fit TRBD2. CDR3 sequence: CASSLTASGGAYGTDTQYF. CDR3 bases: TGTGCCAGCAGCCTCACTGCGAGCGGGGGGGCCTATGGCACAGATACGCAGTATTTT.